This T cell receptor beta chain is drawn from a study of beta chain features in type 1 diabetes. Every bit of the isolated RNA underwent reverse transcription, so sequencing read expressed TCRB transcripts. The table came from immunoSEQ multiplex PCR; TCRdb's copy has only in-frame clones and leaves some out. The table shows around 200,000 clones, with roughly an eighth occurring only once. Overall study findings and caveats: The VDJ junctions of type 1 diabetes patients carried fewer insertions and more deletions. cDNA sequencing could over-represent cells with high TCR expression. Researchers could not determine here whether HLA type influences TCRB rearrangement.

For this clone: Its antigen remains unknown.

Source material: central memory CD4+ T cells from blood. This TCR came from a woman under 30 in good health.

For the CDR3, the DNA is TGTGCCAGCAGTTCGGCCGGGACAGGGTTGTGGGAGCAGTACTTC. Translation gives CASSSAGTGLWEQYF. The chain joins TRBV28 to TRBJ2-7; 9 bases map to TRBD1. V lost 4 bases, J lost 7 bases, and 11 bases stayed unmatched. Per the germline V gene, CDR1 is MDHEN and CDR2 is SYDVKM. The CDR3 is 15 residues long. Full variable domain (rest looked up from reference TRBV28 and TRBJ2-7): DVKVTQSSRYLVKRTGEKVFLECVQDMDHENMFWYRQDPGLGLRLIYFSYDVKMKEKGDIPEGYSVSREKKERFSLILESASTNQTSMYLCASSSAGTGLWEQYFGPGTRLTVT.